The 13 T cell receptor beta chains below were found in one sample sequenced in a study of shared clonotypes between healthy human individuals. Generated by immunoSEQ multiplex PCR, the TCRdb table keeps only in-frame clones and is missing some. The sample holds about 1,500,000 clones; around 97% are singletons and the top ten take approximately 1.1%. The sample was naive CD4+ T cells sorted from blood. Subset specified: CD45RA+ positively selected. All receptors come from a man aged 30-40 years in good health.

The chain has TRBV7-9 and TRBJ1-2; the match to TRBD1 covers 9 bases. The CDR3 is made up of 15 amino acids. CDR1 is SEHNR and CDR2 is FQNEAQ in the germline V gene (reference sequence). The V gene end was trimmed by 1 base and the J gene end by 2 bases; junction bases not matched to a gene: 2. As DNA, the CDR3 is TGTGCCAGCAGCTTAGGACAGGGGGGGAACTATGGCTACACCTTC. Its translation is CASSLGQGGNYGYTF.

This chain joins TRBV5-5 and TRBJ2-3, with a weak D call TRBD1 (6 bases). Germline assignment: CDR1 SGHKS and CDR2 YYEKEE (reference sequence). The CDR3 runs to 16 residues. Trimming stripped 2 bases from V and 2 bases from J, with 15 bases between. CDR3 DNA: TGTGCCAGCAGCTTACACTACAGGGCCGACACAGATACGCAGTATTTT. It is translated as CASSLHYRADTDTQYF.

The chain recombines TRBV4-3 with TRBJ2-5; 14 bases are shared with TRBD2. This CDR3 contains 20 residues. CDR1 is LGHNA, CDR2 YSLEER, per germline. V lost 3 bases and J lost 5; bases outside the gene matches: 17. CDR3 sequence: CASSHSLGGTSGSIGETQYF. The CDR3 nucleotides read TGCGCCAGCAGCCATTCCCTAGGTGGGACTAGCGGGAGTATTGGCGAGACCCAGTACTTC.

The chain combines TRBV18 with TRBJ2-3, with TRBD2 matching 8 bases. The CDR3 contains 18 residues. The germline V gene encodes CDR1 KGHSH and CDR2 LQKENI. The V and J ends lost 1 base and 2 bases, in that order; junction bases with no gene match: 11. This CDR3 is CASSPLGLALGTTDTQYF. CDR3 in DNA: TGTGCCAGCTCACCACTAGGACTAGCTTTAGGCACCACAGATACGCAGTATTTT.

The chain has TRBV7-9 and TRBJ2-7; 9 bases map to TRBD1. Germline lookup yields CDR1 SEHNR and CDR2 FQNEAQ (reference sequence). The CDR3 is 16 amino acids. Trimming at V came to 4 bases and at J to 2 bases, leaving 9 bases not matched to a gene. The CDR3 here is CASSSKTGTGPYEQYF. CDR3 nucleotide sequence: TGTGCCAGCAGCTCCAAAACCGGGACAGGGCCCTACGAGCAGTACTTC.

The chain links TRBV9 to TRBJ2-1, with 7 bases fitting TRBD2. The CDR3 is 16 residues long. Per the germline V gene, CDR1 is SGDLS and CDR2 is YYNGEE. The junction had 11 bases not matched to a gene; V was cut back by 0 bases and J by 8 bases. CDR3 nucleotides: TGTGCCAGCAGCGTAGCTGGACTAGTTGGGTGGGATGAGCAGTTCTTC. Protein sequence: CASSVAGLVGWDEQFF.

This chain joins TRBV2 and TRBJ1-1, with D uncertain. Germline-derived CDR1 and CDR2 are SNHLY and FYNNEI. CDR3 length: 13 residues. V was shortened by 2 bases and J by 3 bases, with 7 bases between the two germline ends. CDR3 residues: CASSERRDTEAFF. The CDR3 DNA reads TGTGCCAGCAGTGAAAGGCGGGACACTGAAGCTTTCTTT.

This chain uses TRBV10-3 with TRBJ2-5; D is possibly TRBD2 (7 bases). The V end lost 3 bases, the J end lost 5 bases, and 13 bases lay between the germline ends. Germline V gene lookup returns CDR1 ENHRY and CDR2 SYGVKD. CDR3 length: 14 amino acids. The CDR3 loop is CAISDFGGGETQYF. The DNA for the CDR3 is TGTGCCATCAGTGATTTTGGCGGGGGCGAGACCCAGTACTTC.

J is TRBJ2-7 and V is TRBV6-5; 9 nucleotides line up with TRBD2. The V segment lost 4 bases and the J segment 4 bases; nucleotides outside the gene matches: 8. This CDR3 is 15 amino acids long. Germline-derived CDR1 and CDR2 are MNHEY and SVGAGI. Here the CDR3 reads CASSSPAGGMYEQYF. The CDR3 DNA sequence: TGTGCCAGCAGTTCCCCAGCGGGAGGCATGTACGAGCAGTACTTC.

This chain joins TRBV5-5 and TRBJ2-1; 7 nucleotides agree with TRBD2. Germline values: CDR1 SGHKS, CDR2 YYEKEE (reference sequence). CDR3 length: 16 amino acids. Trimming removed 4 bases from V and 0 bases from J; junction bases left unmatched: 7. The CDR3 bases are TGTGCCAGCAGCCCGAGCCTAGCGGTCTCCTACAATGAGCAGTTCTTC. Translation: CASSPSLAVSYNEQFF. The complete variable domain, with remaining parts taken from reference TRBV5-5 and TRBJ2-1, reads DAGVTQSPTHLIKTRGQQVTLRCSPISGHKSVSWYQQVLGQGPQFIFQYYEKEERGRGNFPDRFSARQFPNYSSELNVNALLLGDSALYLCASSPSLAVSYNEQFFGPGTRLTVL.

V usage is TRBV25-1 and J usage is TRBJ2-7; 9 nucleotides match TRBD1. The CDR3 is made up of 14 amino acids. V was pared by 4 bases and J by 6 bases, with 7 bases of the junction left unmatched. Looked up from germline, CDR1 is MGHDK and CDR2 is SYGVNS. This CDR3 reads CASSVTGTGSEQYF. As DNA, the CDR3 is TGTGCCAGCAGTGTAACCGGGACAGGGAGCGAGCAGTACTTC.

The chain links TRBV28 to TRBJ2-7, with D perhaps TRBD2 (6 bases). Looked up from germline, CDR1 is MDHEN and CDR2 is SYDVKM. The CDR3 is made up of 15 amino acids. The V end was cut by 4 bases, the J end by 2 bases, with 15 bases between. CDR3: CASSSSGSGAYEQYF. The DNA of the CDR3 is TGTGCCAGCAGTTCCAGTGGTAGCGGAGCCTACGAGCAGTACTTC.

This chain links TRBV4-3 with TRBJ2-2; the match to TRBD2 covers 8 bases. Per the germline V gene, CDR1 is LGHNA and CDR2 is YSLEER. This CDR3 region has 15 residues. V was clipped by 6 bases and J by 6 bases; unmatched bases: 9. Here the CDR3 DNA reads TGCGCCAGCAGTATACGGCGGGGGGCCGCCGGGGAGCTGTTTTTT. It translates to CASSIRRGAAGELFF.